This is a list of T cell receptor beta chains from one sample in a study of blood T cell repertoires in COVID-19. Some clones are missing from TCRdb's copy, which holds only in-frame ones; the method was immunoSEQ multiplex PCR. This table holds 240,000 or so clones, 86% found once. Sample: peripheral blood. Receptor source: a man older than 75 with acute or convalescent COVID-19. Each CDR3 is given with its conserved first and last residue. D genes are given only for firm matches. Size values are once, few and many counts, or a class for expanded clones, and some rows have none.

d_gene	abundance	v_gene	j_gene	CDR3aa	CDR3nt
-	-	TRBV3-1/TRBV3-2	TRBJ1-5	CASSQGQGSNQPQHF	TGTGCCAGCAGCCAGGGCCAGGGGAGCAATCAGCCCCAGCATTTT
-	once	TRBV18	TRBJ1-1	CASSADKNTEAFF	TGTGCCAGCTCAGCCGACAAGAACACTGAAGCTTTCTTT
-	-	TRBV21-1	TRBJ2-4	CASSKGQINMAKNIQYF	TGTGCCAGCAGCAAAGGACAGATCAACATGGCCAAAAACATTCAGTACTTC
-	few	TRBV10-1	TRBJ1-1	CASSTGPGSTEAFF	TGCGCCAGCAGTACCGGGCCAGGGTCCACTGAAGCTTTCTTT
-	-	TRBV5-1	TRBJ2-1	CASSPGQRDEQFF	TGCGCCAGCAGCCCGGGACAGCGGGATGAGCAGTTCTTC
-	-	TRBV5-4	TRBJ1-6	CASSSPRETNSPLHF	TGTGCCAGCAGCTCCCCCCGGGAGACTAATTCACCCCTCCACTTT
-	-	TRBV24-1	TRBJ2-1	CATSDLGGVRFF	TGTGCCACCAGTGATTTGGGGGGCGTGCGGTTCTTC
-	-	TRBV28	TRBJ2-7	CASRRGTYEQYF	TGTGCCAGCAGGAGGGGGACCTACGAGCAGTACTTC
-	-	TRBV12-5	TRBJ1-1	CASGLGGMGTEAFF	TGTGCTAGTGGTTTGGGAGGGATGGGTACTGAAGCTTTCTTT
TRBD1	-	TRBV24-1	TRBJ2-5	CATDRGKTQYF	TGTGCCACCGACAGGGGAAAGACCCAGTACTTC
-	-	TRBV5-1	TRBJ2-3	CASSLETGYTDTQYF	TGCGCCAGCAGCTTGGAGACAGGATACACAGATACGCAGTATTTT
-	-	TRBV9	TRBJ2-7	CASSVGGRNYEQYF	TGTGCCAGCAGCGTAGGGGGCAGGAACTACGAGCAGTACTTC
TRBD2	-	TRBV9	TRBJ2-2	CASSGRTGTKGLGELFF	TGTGCCAGCAGCGGACGAACCGGGACTAAAGGGCTCGGGGAGCTGTTTTTT
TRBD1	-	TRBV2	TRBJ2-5	CASAPGQEETQYF	TGTGCCAGCGCCCCGGGACAGGAAGAGACCCAGTACTTC
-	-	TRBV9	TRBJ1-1	CASSVGDSSAAFF	TGTGCCAGCAGCGTAGGGGACTCTTCTGCAGCTTTCTTT
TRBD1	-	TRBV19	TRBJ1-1	CASSTGGGNTEAFF	TGTGCCAGTAGTACAGGGGGCGGGAACACTGAAGCTTTCTTT
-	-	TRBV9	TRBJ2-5	CASSVDPSSETQYF	TGTGCCAGCAGCGTAGATCCTAGCTCAGAGACCCAGTACTTC
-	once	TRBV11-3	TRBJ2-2	CASSFVNTGELFF	TGTGCCAGCAGCTTCGTGAACACCGGGGAGCTGTTTTTT
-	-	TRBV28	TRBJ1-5	CASKRDYSNQPQHF	TGTGCCAGCAAGAGAGACTATAGCAATCAGCCCCAGCATTTT
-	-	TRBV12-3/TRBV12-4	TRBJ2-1	CASRLDSYNEQFF	TGTGCCAGCAGATTGGACAGTTACAATGAGCAGTTCTTC
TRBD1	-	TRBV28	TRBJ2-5	CASSPRRTGGVEETQYF	TGTGCCAGCAGCCCCCGAAGGACAGGGGGAGTTGAAGAGACCCAGTACTTC
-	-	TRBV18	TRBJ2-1	CASSSGRDNEQFF	TGTGCCAGCTCATCAGGTCGTGACAATGAGCAGTTCTTC
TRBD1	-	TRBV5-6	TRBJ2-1	CASSYRGSYNEQFF	TGTGCCAGCAGCTACAGGGGGTCCTACAATGAGCAGTTCTTC